The clone carrying this T cell receptor beta chain was detected a few times. This record belongs to a study of T cells after yellow fever vaccination. From the 5' RACE reads, TCRdb called clonotypes with MiXCR, one entry per CDR3 protein. The table shows about 580,000 distinct CDR3 sequences, with 17% occurring only once. The V end lost 5 bases, the J end lost 2 bases, and 14 bases lay between the germline ends. Germline V gene lookup returns CDR1 SGHRS and CDR2 YFSETQ. The CDR3 has 14 amino acids. The clonotype comes from a man in his late teens or twenties who received the YFV17D yellow fever vaccine. The rearrangement joins TRBV5-1 to TRBJ2-7; D tentatively reads TRBD1 or TRBD2 (5 bases each). Sequencing was performed on PBMCs, taken less than 6 days after the first yellow fever vaccination. The CDR3: CASRWRQGAYEQYF. In DNA form, the CDR3 reads TGCGCCAGCAGATGGAGGCAGGGCGCCTACGAGCAGTACTTC.